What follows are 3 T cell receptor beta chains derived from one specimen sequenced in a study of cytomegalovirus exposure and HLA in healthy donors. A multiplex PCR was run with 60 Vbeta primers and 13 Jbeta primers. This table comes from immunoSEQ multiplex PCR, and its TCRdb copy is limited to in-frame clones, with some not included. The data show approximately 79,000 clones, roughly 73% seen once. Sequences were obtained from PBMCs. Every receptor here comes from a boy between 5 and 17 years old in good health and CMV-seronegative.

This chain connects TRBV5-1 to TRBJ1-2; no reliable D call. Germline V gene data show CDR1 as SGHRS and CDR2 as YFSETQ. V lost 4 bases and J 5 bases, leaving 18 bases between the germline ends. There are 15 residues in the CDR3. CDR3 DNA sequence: TGCGCCAGCAGCCCGAACCCGGGAACTTCTTATGGCTACACCTTC. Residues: CASSPNPGTSYGYTF.

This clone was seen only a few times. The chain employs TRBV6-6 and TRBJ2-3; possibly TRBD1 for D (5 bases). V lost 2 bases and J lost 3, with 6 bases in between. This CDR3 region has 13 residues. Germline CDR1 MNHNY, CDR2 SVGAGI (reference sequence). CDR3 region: CASSYQGTDTQYF. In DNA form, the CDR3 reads TGTGCCAGCAGTTACCAGGGTACAGATACGCAGTATTTT.

DNA for the CDR3: TGTGCCAGCAGTCAAGGGACAGGCGGTAATTCACCCCTCCACTTT. As protein: CASSQGTGGNSPLHF. The chain couples TRBV28 to TRBJ1-6; 8 bases map to TRBD1. This CDR3 contains 15 residues. CDR1 and CDR2 from the germline V gene are MDHEN and SYDVKM. The V segment lost 5 bases and the J segment 6 bases; nucleotides outside the gene matches: 6. Complete variable domain (other parts from reference TRBV28 and TRBJ1-6): DVKVTQSSRYLVKRTGEKVFLECVQDMDHENMFWYRQDPGLGLRLIYFSYDVKMKEKGDIPEGYSVSREKKERFSLILESASTNQTSMYLCASSQGTGGNSPLHFGNGTRLTVT.